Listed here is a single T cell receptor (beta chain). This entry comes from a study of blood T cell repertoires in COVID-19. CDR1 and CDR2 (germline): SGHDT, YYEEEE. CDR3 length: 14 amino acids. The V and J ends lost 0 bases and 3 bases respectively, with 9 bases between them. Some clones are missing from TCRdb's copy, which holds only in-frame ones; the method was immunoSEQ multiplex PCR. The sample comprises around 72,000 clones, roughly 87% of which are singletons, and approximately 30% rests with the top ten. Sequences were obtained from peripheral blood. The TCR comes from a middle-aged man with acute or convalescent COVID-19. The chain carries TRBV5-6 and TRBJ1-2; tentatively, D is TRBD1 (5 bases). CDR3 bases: TGTGCCAGCAGCTTGGGGGGCAGTTACTATGGCTACACCTTC. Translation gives CASSLGGSYYGYTF.